This TCR beta chain was obtained from a study of control samples from healthy donors and cancer patients. CDR1 is SGHRS and CDR2 is YFSETQ in the germline V gene. V dropped 4 bases and J dropped 5 bases, with 3 bases sitting between them. CDR3 size: 11 residues. Using immunoSEQ multiplex PCR, the repertoire was profiled, and TCRdb retains in-frame clones only, with some absent. This table holds under 60,000 clones, 94% found once. This clone is a singleton in its sample. The origin of this receptor is a man between 25 and 39 years old in good health. The genes are TRBV5-1 and TRBJ2-2; no definite D call. Sequencing used blood. Here the CDR3 reads CASSATGELFF. The CDR3, as DNA: TGCGCCAGCAGCGCTACCGGGGAGCTGTTTTTT.